The entry below describes one T cell receptor (beta chain). Its antigen remains unknown. CDR3 length: 16 amino acids. Trimming left V 0 bases short and J 1 base short, with 10 bases between. CDR1 and CDR2 from the germline V gene are MNHNS and SASEGT. These data originate in a study of T cell repertoires in cytomegalovirus infection. Background on the study: The public TCR beta signatures pointed to both CMV infection and matching HLA type.

Using its own MiXCR run on the reads, TCRdb lists one record per CDR3 protein. The data contain 750,000 to 900,000 distinct CDR3 sequences, under 35% of them singletons. This sequence joins TRBV6-1 and TRBJ2-4, with D maybe TRBD2 (6 bases). This specimen consisted of cultured CD8+ T cells from PBMCs, obtained from culture after CMV antigen stimulation. This clonotype was sampled from a human donor in good health (CMV status not recorded). Some clones in this sample may be carry-over from other donors' samples. CDR3 DNA: TGTGCCAGCAGTGAAGCGCAGGAGGGTGCCAAAAACATTCAGTACTTC. Translation gives CASSEAQEGAKNIQYF.